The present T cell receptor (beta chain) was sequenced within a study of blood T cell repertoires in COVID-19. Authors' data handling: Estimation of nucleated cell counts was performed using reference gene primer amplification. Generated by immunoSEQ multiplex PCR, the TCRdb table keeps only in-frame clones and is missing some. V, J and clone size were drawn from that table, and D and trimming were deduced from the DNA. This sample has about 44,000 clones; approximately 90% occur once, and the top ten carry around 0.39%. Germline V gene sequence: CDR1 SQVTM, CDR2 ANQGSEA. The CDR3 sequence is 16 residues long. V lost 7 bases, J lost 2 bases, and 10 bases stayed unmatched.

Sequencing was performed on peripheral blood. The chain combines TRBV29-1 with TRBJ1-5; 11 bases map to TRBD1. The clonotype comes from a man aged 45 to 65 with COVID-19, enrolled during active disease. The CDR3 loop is CSALGTGGSGNQPQHF. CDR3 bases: TGCAGCGCCCTAGGGACAGGGGGATCGGGCAATCAGCCCCAGCATTTT. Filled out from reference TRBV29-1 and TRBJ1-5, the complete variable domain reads SAVISQKPSRDICQRGTSLTIQCQVDSQVTMMFWYRQQPGQSLTLIATANQGSEATYESGFVIDKFPISRPNLTFSTLTVSNMSPEDSSIYLCSALGTGGSGNQPQHFGDGTRLSIL.